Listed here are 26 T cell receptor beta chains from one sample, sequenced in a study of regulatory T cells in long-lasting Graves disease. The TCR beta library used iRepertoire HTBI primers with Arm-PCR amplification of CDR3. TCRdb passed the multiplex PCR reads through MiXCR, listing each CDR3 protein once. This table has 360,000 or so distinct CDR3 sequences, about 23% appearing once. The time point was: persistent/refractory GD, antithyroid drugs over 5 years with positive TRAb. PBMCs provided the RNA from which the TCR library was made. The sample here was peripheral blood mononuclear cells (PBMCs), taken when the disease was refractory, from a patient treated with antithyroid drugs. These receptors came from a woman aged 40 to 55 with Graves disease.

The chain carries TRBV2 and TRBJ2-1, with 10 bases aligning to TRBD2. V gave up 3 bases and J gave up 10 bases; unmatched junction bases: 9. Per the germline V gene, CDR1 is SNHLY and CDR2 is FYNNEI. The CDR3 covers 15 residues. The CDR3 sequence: CASSDFPSGRGEQFF. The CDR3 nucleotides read TGTGCCAGCAGTGATTTTCCTAGCGGGAGAGGCGAGCAGTTCTTC.

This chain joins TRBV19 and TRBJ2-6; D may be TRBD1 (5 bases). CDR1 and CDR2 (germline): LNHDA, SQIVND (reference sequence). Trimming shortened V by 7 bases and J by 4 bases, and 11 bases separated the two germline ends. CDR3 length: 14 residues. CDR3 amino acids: CASTRDTGANVLTF. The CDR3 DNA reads TGTGCCAGTACCAGGGATACCGGGGCCAACGTCCTGACTTTC.

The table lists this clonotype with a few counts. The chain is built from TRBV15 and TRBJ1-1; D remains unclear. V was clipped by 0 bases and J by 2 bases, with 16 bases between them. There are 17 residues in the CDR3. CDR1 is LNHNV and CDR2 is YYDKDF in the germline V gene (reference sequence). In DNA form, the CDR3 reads TGTGCCACCAGCAGAGATATGCGGTCAGAGACAAACACTGAAGCTTTCTTT. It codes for CATSRDMRSETNTEAFF.

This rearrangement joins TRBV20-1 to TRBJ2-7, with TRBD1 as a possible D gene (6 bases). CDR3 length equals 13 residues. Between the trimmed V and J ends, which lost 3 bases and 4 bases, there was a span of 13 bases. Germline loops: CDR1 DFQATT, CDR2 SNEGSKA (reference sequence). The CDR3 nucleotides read TGCAGTGCTAGGTCAGGGGAAGTGTACGAGCAGTACTTC. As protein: CSARSGEVYEQYF.

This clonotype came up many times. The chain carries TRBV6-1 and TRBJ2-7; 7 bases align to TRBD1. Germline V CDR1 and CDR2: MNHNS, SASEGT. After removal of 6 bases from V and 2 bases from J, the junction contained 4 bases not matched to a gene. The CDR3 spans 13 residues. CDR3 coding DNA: TGTGCCAGCAGAGAGGGGGCTGCCTACGAGCAGTACTTC. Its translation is CASREGAAYEQYF.

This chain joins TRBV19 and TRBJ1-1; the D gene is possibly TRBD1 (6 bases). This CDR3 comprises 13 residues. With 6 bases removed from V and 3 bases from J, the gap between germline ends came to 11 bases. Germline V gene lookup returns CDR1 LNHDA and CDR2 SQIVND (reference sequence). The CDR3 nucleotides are TGTGCCAGTAGCCAAGAGGGGGACACTGAAGCTTTCTTT. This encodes CASSQEGDTEAFF.

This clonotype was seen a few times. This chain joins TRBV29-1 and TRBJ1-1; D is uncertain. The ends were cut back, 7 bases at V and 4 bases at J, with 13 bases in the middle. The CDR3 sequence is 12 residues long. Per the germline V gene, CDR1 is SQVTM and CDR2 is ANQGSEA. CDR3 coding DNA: TGCAGCGCAGACATTTTTGGCACTGAAGCTTTCTTT. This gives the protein CSADIFGTEAFF.

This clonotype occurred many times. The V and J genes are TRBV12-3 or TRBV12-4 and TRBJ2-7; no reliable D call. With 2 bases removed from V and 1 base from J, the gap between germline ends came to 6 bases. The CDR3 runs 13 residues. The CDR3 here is CASSLSRSYEQYF. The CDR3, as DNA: TGTGCCAGCAGTTTATCCAGGTCCTACGAGCAGTACTTC.

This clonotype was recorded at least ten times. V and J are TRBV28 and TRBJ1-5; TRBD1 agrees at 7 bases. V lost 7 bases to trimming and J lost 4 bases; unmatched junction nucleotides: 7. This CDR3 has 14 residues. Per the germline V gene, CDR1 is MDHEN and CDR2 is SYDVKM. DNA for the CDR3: TGTGCCAGCAACGGACAGGATGAAAATCAGCCCCAGCATTTT. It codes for CASNGQDENQPQHF.

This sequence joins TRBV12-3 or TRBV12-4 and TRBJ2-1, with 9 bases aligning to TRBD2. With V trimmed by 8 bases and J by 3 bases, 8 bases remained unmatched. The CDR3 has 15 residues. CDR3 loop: CASGYSGSHYNEQFF. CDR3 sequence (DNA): TGTGCCAGCGGATATAGCGGGAGCCACTACAATGAGCAGTTCTTC.

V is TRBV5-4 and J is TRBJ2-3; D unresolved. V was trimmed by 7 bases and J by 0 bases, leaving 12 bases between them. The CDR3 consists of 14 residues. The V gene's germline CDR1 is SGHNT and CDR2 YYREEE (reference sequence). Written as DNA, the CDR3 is TGTGCCAGCGGAAATATACTAAGCACAGATACGCAGTATTTT. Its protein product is CASGNILSTDTQYF.

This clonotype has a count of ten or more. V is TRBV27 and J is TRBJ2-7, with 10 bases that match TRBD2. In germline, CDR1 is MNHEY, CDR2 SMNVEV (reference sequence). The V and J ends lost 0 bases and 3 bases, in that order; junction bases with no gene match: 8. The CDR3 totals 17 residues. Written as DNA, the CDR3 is TGTGCCAGCAGTTTATCGCTAGCGGGAGCGAGTCGCTACGAGCAGTACTTC. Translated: CASSLSLAGASRYEQYF.

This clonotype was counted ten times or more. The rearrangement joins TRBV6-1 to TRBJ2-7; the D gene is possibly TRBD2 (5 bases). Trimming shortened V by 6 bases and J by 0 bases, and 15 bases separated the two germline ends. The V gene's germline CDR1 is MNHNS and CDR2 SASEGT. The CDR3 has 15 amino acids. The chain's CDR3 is CASSPDSSPSYEQYF. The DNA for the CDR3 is TGTGCCAGCAGCCCGGACTCCTCTCCCTCCTACGAGCAGTACTTC.

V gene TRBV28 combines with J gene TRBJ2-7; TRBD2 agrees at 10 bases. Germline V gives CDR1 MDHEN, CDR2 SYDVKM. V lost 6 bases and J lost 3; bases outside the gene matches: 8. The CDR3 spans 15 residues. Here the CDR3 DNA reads TGTGCCAGCAGCACGCCGGGACTAGCGAGCTACGAGCAGTACTTC. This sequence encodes CASSTPGLASYEQYF.

The CDR3 sequence: CASSLAYHGRLSEAFF. The CDR3 coding sequence is TGTGCCAGCAGCTTGGCTTACCATGGACGCCTAAGCGAAGCTTTCTTT. J is TRBJ1-1 and V is TRBV7-9; D gene uncertain. Germline loops: CDR1 SEHNR, CDR2 FQNEAQ (reference sequence). The CDR3 is 16 amino acids. Trimming pared 3 bases from V and 8 bases from J, leaving 22 bases between.

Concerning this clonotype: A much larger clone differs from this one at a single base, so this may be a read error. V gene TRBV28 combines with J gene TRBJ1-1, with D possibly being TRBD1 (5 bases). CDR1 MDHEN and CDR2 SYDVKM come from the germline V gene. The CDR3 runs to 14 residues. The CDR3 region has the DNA TGTGCCAGCAGCCCACTGGGACGGAACGCTGAAGCTTTCTTT. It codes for CASSPLGRNAEAFF.

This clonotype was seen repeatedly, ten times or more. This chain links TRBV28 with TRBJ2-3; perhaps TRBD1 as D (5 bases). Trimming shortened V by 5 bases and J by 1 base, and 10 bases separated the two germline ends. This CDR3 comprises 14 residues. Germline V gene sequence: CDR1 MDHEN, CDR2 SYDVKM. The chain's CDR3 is CASSPDTRTDTQYF. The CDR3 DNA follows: TGTGCCAGCAGTCCGGACACGCGCACAGATACGCAGTATTTT.

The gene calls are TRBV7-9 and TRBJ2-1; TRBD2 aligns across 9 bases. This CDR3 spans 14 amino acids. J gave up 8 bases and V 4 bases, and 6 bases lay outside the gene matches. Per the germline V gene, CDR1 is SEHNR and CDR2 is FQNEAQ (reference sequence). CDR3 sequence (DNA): TGTGCCAGCAGCTACCCGACTAGCGGACATGAGCAGTTCTTC. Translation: CASSYPTSGHEQFF.

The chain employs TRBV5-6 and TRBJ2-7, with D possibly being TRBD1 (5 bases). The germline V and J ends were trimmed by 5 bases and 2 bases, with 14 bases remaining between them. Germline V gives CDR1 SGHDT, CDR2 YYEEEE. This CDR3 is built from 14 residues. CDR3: CASRGSGPPYEQYF. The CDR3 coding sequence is TGTGCCAGCAGGGGGTCAGGGCCCCCCTACGAGCAGTACTTC.

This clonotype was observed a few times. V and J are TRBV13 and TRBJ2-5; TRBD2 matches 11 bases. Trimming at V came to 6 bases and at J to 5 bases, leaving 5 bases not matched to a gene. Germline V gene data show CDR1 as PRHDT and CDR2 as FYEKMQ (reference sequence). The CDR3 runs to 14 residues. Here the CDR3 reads CASRTSGRGETQYF. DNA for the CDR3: TGTGCCAGCAGAACTAGCGGGAGAGGGGAGACCCAGTACTTC. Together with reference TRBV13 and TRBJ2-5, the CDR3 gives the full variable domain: AAGVIQSPRHLIKEKRETATLKCYPIPRHDTVYWYQQGPGQDPQFLISFYEKMQSDKGSIPDRFSAQQFSDYHSELNMSSLELGDSALYFCASRTSGRGETQYFGPGTRLLVL.

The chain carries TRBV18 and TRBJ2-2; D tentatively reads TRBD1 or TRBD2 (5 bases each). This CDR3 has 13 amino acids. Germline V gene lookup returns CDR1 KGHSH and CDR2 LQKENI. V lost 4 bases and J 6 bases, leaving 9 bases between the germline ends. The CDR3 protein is CASSRDGAGELFF. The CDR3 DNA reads TGTGCCAGCTCACGGGACGGAGCCGGGGAGCTGTTTTTT.

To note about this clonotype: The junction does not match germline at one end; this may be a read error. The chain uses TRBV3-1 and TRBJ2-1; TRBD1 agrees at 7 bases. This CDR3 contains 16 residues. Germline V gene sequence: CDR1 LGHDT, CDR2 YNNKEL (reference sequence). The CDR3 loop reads CASSQGPPVQGNEQLF. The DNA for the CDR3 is TGTGCCAGCAGCCAAGGGCCCCCTGTACAGGGGAATGAGCAGCTCTTC.

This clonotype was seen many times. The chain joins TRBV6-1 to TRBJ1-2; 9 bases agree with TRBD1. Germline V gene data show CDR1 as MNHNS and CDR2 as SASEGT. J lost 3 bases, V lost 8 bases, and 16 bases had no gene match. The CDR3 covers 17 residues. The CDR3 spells CASLDRQGVTQDYGYTF. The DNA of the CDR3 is TGTGCCAGCTTAGATCGACAGGGGGTGACCCAGGACTATGGCTACACCTTC.

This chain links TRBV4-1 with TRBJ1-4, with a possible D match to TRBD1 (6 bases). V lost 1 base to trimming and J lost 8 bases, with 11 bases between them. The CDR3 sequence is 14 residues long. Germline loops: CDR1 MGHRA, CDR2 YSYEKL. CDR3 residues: CASSQADSGEKLFF. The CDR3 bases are TGCGCCAGCAGCCAAGCGGACAGCGGAGAAAAACTGTTTTTT.

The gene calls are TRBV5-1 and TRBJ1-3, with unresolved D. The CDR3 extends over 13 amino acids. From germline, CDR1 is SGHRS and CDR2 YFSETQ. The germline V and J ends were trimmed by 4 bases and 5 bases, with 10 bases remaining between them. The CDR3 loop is CASSPGMRNTIYF. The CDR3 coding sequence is TGCGCCAGCAGCCCCGGTATGAGAAACACCATATATTTT.

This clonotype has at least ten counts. Here the CDR3 reads CASSPPAKYYEQYF. In DNA, the CDR3 is TGTGCCAGCTCACCACCCGCGAAGTACTACGAGCAGTACTTC. The chain joins TRBV18 to TRBJ2-7; no definite D call. Between the trimmed V and J ends, which lost 0 bases and 3 bases, there was a span of 9 bases. The CDR3 is 14 residues long. The germline gives CDR1 KGHSH, CDR2 LQKENI.